The 19 T cell receptor beta chains presented below share a single source sample, sequenced in a study of vaccination and CD4 T cells after COVID-19 (dated by TCRdb to between 2020 and 2023). The label giving this sample's treatment or condition can be read as: roughly 10-day PBMC culture with coronavirus spike peptide pools or control peptides (ViraFEST assay). The antigens of these receptors remain unknown. The library was generated by PCR. Reads for this sample came from an Illumina iSeq 100. TCR sequencing of DNA from cultured CD4+ T cells used the Oncomine TCR Beta short-read assay at the Johns Hopkins FTIC core. TCRdb ran its own pipeline on the public reads, namely fastp trimming at Q25 and MiXCR clone calling, and kept in-frame beta chains. All rows with the same CDR3 protein become a single entry with the most common DNA and genes. This sample comprises roughly 4,700 distinct CDR3 sequences, about 44% of them detected only once. The ten top clones hold 40% to 50% of the sample.

Specimen: CD4+ T cells from blood, cultured in vitro, collected after SARS-CoV-2 vaccination. The receptors here all came from a human donor who had recovered from COVID-19.

This clonotype was observed a few times. This chain links TRBV27 with TRBJ2-7, with 10 nucleotides matching TRBD1. The length of the CDR3 is 16 residues. V trimming: 2 bases; J trimming: 3 bases; junction bases outside the gene matches: 7. Germline CDR1 MNHEY, CDR2 SMNVEV (reference sequence). CDR3 nucleotides: TGTGCCAGCAGTTTAAAGGGGACAGGGGTATTCTACGAGCAGTACTTC. It encodes CASSLKGTGVFYEQYF.

This clonotype occurred a few times. The chain links TRBV6-1 to TRBJ1-1, with TRBD1 matching over 7 bases. With V trimmed by 5 bases and J by 0 bases, 3 bases remained unmatched. CDR3 length equals 14 residues. CDR1 MNHNS and CDR2 SASEGT come from the germline V gene. The CDR3 loop is CASSTGALNTEAFF. The CDR3 region has the DNA TGTGCCAGCAGTACAGGGGCGTTGAACACTGAAGCTTTCTTT.

J is TRBJ1-5 and V is TRBV5-5; D is uncertain. CDR1 SGHKS and CDR2 YYEKEE come from the germline V gene (reference sequence). Between the trimmed V and J ends, which lost 0 bases and 6 bases, there was a span of 10 bases. This CDR3 has 14 residues. CDR3 DNA: TGTGCCAGCAGCTTGGTTCCCGCGGGTCAGCCCCAGCATTTT. Translation gives CASSLVPAGQPQHF.

V and J are TRBV6-2 or TRBV6-3 and TRBJ1-1, with 7 bases that match TRBD1. Per germline, CDR1 MNHEY and CDR2 SVGEGT. The V gene end was trimmed by 6 bases and the J gene end by 5 bases; junction bases not matched to a gene: 6. This CDR3 is 13 amino acids long. CDR3: CASSPRDRTEAFF. The CDR3, as DNA: TGTGCCAGCAGCCCCCGGGACAGAACTGAAGCTTTCTTT.

This clonotype was observed a few times. The chain has TRBV7-2 and TRBJ1-5; tentative D call: TRBD1 (5 bases). CDR3 size: 14 residues. Germline lookup yields CDR1 SGHTA and CDR2 FQGNSA. Trimming cost V 1 base and J 9 bases, with 13 bases left between them. The CDR3 region is CASSLGAHQGPQHF. Here the CDR3 DNA reads TGTGCCAGCAGCTTAGGGGCCCACCAGGGGCCCCAGCATTTT.

This clonotype was counted only a few times. The V gene is TRBV7-3, the J gene TRBJ1-1; no firm D call. This CDR3 has 13 amino acids. V shed 6 bases and J shed 0 bases, with 8 bases lying between them. The germline gives CDR1 SGHTA, CDR2 FQGTGA. The DNA of the CDR3 is TGTGCCAGCAGGCTAGCTGTGAACACTGAAGCTTTCTTT. It specifies CASRLAVNTEAFF.

This clonotype was recorded a few times. V gene TRBV27 combines with J gene TRBJ1-6, with 9 bases matching TRBD1. This CDR3 is built from 14 residues. V dropped 7 bases and J dropped 6; count of bases not matched to a gene: 4. Germline CDR1 is MNHEY and CDR2 is SMNVEV (reference sequence). The CDR3 nucleotides are TGTGCCAGCAAACGGGACAGGGCTAATTCACCCCTCCACTTT. Encoded protein: CASKRDRANSPLHF.

This clonotype was counted between two and nine times. This chain joins TRBV19 and TRBJ1-5; 9 bases are a match to TRBD1. CDR1 is LNHDA and CDR2 is SQIVND in the germline V gene (reference sequence). The CDR3 consists of 15 residues. V dropped 7 bases and J dropped 9; count of bases not matched to a gene: 13. The CDR3 protein is CASTDWDRAPSPQHF. The CDR3 DNA sequence: TGTGCCAGTACCGACTGGGACAGGGCCCCTTCGCCCCAGCATTTT. Complete variable domain (other parts from reference TRBV19 and TRBJ1-5): DGGITQSPKYLFRKEGQNVTLSCEQNLNHDAMYWYRQDPGQGLRLIYYSQIVNDFQKGDIAEGYSVSREKKESFPLTVTSAQKNPTAFYLCASTDWDRAPSPQHFGDGTRLSIL.

Details on this clonotype: The junction departs from the called germline gene at one end, perhaps through a read error. The genes are TRBV5-1 and TRBJ2-5, with TRBD1 as a possible D gene (6 bases). CDR3 size: 15 residues. Germline V gene sequence: CDR1 SGHRS, CDR2 YFSETQ. CDR3 sequence (DNA): TGCGCCAGCAGTTTGGAGTCAGGGGCCGAAGAGACCCAGTACTTC. Translated, it gives CASSLESGAEETQYF.

The chain combines TRBV2 with TRBJ1-5, with D possibly being TRBD1 (5 bases). The CDR3 consists of 14 residues. V was clipped by 8 bases and J by 2 bases, with 13 bases between them. The germline CDR1 and CDR2 sequences are SNHLY and FYNNEI. The CDR3 region is CASLREGGNQPQHF. The CDR3 DNA sequence: TGTGCCAGCCTCCGGGAAGGGGGCAATCAGCCCCAGCATTTT.

In this sample, this clonotype turned up a few times. Written as DNA, the CDR3 is TGTGCCAGCAGCTTAGTTGGGACGGCTAACACTGAAGCTTTCTTT. Its translation is CASSLVGTANTEAFF. The chain carries TRBV7-2 and TRBJ1-1, with TRBD1 as a possible D gene (5 bases). The CDR3 runs 15 residues. Between the trimmed V and J ends, which lost 1 base and 2 bases, there was a span of 11 bases. The germline gives CDR1 SGHTA, CDR2 FQGNSA.

The chain is built from TRBV10-3 and TRBJ1-6, with D perhaps TRBD1 (5 bases). Trimming left V 6 bases short and J 9 bases short, with 9 bases between. The CDR3 loop spans 12 amino acids. Germline-derived CDR1 and CDR2 are ENHRY and SYGVKD. The CDR3 bases are TGTGCCATCAGCGGGACCGCTTCACCCCTCCACTTT. This translates into CAISGTASPLHF.

This clonotype was seen only a few times. CDR3 DNA sequence: TGTGCCAGCAGCTTAATCAGCGATGAGACCCAGTACTTC. It is translated as CASSLISDETQYF. The chain links TRBV5-4 to TRBJ2-5; D call uncertain. The CDR3 runs 13 residues. Trimming left V 2 bases short and J 5 bases short, with 10 bases between. Germline assignment: CDR1 SGHNT and CDR2 YYREEE (reference sequence).

V and J are TRBV30 and TRBJ2-5, with unresolved D. Per the germline V gene, CDR1 is GTSNPN and CDR2 is SVGIG (reference sequence). Trimming took 0 bases from V and 4 from J, leaving 6 bases between them. The CDR3 has 12 residues. The DNA of the CDR3 is TGTGCCTGGAGTGTTGGTGGAGAGACCCAGTACTTC. Amino acids: CAWSVGGETQYF.

This rearrangement joins TRBV6-5 to TRBJ1-1; no firm D call. Between the trimmed V and J ends, which lost 4 bases and 1 base, there was a span of 10 bases. The CDR3 loop spans 14 amino acids. Germline V gives CDR1 MNHEY, CDR2 SVGAGI. The CDR3 loop is CASSFDGSNTEAFF. CDR3 bases: TGTGCCAGCAGTTTCGACGGCTCGAACACTGAAGCTTTCTTT.

This clonotype was seen once. The chain is built from TRBV18 and TRBJ2-3, with D tentatively TRBD1 or TRBD2 (6 bases each). CDR3 length: 15 amino acids. V shed 6 bases and J shed 7 bases, with 20 bases lying between them. Germline V lookup: CDR1 KGHSH, CDR2 LQKENI. In nucleotides, the CDR3 is TGTGCCAGCTCCCTCTGGGGGGCCAGTATTTATACGCAGTATTTT. Translating gives CASSLWGASIYTQYF.

In DNA, the CDR3 is TGTGCCAGCAGTTTAGCTAGTCTGGGCACAGATACGCAGTATTTT. It specifies CASSLASLGTDTQYF. The chain is built from TRBV28 and TRBJ2-3, with D unclear. V lost 2 bases and J 1 base, leaving 10 bases between the germline ends. The CDR3 extends over 15 amino acids. Germline V gives CDR1 MDHEN, CDR2 SYDVKM.

This clonotype was found a few times. The rearrangement uses TRBV20-1 and TRBJ2-3; 10 bases line up with TRBD2. The junction had 11 bases not matched to a gene; V was cut back by 3 bases and J by 5 bases. Germline CDR1 is DFQATT and CDR2 is SNEGSKA (reference sequence). The CDR3 has 16 amino acids. The CDR3 sequence: CSASLPAGGPGDTQYF. The CDR3 DNA sequence: TGCAGTGCTAGTCTCCCAGCGGGAGGGCCAGGAGATACGCAGTATTTT.

This clonotype has only one observation. The chain recombines TRBV19 with TRBJ1-2; tentative D call: TRBD1 (5 bases). Germline-derived CDR1 and CDR2 are LNHDA and SQIVND (reference sequence). Deletions cut 3 bases from V and 5 bases from J, with 13 bases between. The CDR3 loop spans 14 amino acids. The CDR3 nucleotides are TGTGCCAGTAGTATTGGGGCAGGAGGATATGGCTACACCTTC. Translation gives CASSIGAGGYGYTF.